The rows below give T cell receptor beta chains drawn from one sample of a study of blood T cell repertoires in COVID-19. Generated by immunoSEQ multiplex PCR, the TCRdb table keeps only in-frame clones and is missing some. Among 130,000 to 150,000 clones listed, over 80% were seen once. Sequences were obtained from PBMCs or T cells enriched from blood (not recorded which). Receptors were obtained from a woman in her 40s who had recovered from COVID-19. The CDR3 runs from the conserved cysteine through the conserved F or W. Each record gives: D gene, V gene, clone size, J gene, CDR3 DNA, CDR3 protein. The D gene is left open where the match is weak. Clone size is given for some rows only: seen once, a few or many times, or a class if the clone is expanded.

>TRBD1|TRBV6-4|-|TRBJ1-1
TGTGCCAGCAGTGCTGACAGGGGAGGTACTGAAGCTTTCTTT
CASSADRGGTEAFF
>-|TRBV7-9|-|TRBJ2-2
TGTGCCAGCAGCTCCCCCCCCGGACTCCCTTCCGGGGAGCTGTTTTTT
CASSSPPGLPSGELFF
>TRBD2|TRBV5-1|once|TRBJ2-3
TGCGCCAGCAGCCGTGGGGAGGGTCCAGATACGCAGTATTTT
CASSRGEGPDTQYF
>-|TRBV11-2|-|TRBJ2-2
TGTGCCAGCAGCTTAGATCTGGGGCGCGTTCGGGAGCTGTTTTTT
CASSLDLGRVRELFF
>-|TRBV9|-|TRBJ1-2
TGTGCCAGCAGCCCCGGACAGTTCCCTTATGGCTACACCTTC
CASSPGQFPYGYTF
>TRBD2|TRBV9|-|TRBJ2-3
TGTGCCAGCAGCGTAGGACTAGCGGGAGGTGCGAGCACAGATACGCAGTATTTT
CASSVGLAGGASTDTQYF
>TRBD2|TRBV13|-|TRBJ2-5
TGTGCCAGCAGCTTAAGGGGACTAGCGGGGGGAGAGACCCAGTACTTC
CASSLRGLAGGETQYF
>TRBD1|TRBV4-1|-|TRBJ1-1
TGCGCCAGCAGCCAAGAGAGAAACAGGGGACGATATGAAGCTTTCTTT
CASSQERNRGRYEAFF
>-|TRBV3-1/TRBV3-2|-|TRBJ2-7
TGTGCCAGCAGCCAAGGACGGGGAGGCGAGCAGTACTTC
CASSQGRGGEQYF
>TRBD2|TRBV19|-|TRBJ2-1
TGTGCCAGTAGTCCCGAGGGAGGGCCAGGCGATGAGCAGTTCTTC
CASSPEGGPGDEQFF
>-|TRBV9|-|TRBJ2-2
TGTGCCAGCAGCGTAGGTGCAGGGTTCACCGGGGAGCTGTTTTTT
CASSVGAGFTGELFF
>TRBD1|TRBV29-1|once|TRBJ1-1
TGCAGCGTACCGGGACAGTCCATGAACACTGAAGCTTTCTTT
CSVPGQSMNTEAFF
>-|TRBV6-6|-|TRBJ1-1
TGTGCCAGCAGTTACTCGACTCTGAACACTGAAGCTTTCTTT
CASSYSTLNTEAFF
>-|TRBV11-3|-|TRBJ2-3
TGTGCCAGCAGTTCAGGCGAGAGTCCGGATACGCAGTATTTT
CASSSGESPDTQYF
>TRBD2|TRBV2|-|TRBJ2-3
TGTGCCAGCAGTGACCCGGGACTAGCGGGAGGTCACGGTACGCAGTATTTT
CASSDPGLAGGHGTQYF
>-|TRBV12-3/TRBV12-4|once|TRBJ2-7
TGTGCCAGCAGCCCGTCCCCCTACGAGCAGTACTTC
CASSPSPYEQYF
>-|TRBV9|-|TRBJ2-2
TGTGCCAGCAGCGGGCAGGGGATTCGCGGGGAGCTGTTTTTT
CASSGQGIRGELFF
>-|TRBV9|-|TRBJ1-6
TGTGCCAGCAGCGTAGACAGGAATTCACCCCTCCACTTT
CASSVDRNSPLHF
>TRBD2|TRBV2|-|TRBJ2-7
TGTGCCTGCCAGCCTAGCGGGGATTCCTCGACAAAGCAGTACTTC
CACQPSGDSSTKQYF
>-|TRBV19|-|TRBJ1-1
TGTGCCAGTAGTATGGGAGGGAACACTGAAGCTTTCTTT
CASSMGGNTEAFF
>TRBD2|TRBV19|-|TRBJ2-7
TGTGCCAGTAGTACTAGCGGGAGTACCTACGAGCAGTACTTC
CASSTSGSTYEQYF
>TRBD1|TRBV5-4|-|TRBJ1-1
TGTGCCAGCAGCTTGGGACAGGGAGGGAACACTGAAGCTTTCTTT
CASSLGQGGNTEAFF
>TRBD1|TRBV24-1|-|TRBJ1-2
TGTGCCACCAGTGATTTAACGGGACAGGGGAACTATGGCTACACCTTC
CATSDLTGQGNYGYTF